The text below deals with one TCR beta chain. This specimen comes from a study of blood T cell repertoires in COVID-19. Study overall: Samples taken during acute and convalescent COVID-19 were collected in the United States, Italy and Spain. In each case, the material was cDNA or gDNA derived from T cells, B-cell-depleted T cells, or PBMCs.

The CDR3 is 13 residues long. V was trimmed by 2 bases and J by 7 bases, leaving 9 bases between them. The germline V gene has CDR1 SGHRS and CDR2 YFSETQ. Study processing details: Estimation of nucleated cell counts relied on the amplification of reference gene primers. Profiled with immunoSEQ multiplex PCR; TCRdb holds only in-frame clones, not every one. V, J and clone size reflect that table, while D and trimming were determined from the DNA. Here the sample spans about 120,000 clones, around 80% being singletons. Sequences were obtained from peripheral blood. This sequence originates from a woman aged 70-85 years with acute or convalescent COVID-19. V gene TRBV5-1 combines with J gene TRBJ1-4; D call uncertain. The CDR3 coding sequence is TGCGCCAGCAGCTTTGGACTGGGTGAAAAACTGTTTTTT. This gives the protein CASSFGLGEKLFF.